This T cell receptor (beta chain) was sequenced during a study of Ad26.COV2.S vaccination and SARS-CoV-2 variants. Turning to this clone: What it binds is unknown.

Treatment of the sample: 19 received Ad26.COV2.S at low or high dose, single or two shots; 5 received placebo; per-sample allocation not given. The samples were gathered on day 63 after the first injection of vaccine or placebo. Assay used: immunoSEQ multiplex PCR; TCRdb lists only in-frame clones, some missing. The sample has about 440,000 clones, less than 95% seen once; the top ten hold about 4.5%. Germline lookup yields CDR1 MNHEY and CDR2 SVGEGT. Trimming cost V 5 bases and J 5 bases; bases outside gene matches: 5. The CDR3 has 14 amino acids. Overall study results and limits: Ad26.COV2.S recipients had broader spike-specific TCRs (P = 0.0014). Placebo and vaccine recipients had non-spike TCR breadth that was similar.

The TCR comes from a person between 18 and 65 years old who received the Ad26.COV2.S COVID-19 vaccine or a placebo. The chain couples TRBV6-2 or TRBV6-3 to TRBJ2-5; 10 nucleotides line up with TRBD2. The sequencing here drew on peripheral blood, taken in a trial of Ad26.COV2.S vaccine versus placebo. CDR3 DNA: TGTGCCAGCAGTATAGCGGGAGGTCGTGAGACCCAGTACTTC. Protein product: CASSIAGGRETQYF.